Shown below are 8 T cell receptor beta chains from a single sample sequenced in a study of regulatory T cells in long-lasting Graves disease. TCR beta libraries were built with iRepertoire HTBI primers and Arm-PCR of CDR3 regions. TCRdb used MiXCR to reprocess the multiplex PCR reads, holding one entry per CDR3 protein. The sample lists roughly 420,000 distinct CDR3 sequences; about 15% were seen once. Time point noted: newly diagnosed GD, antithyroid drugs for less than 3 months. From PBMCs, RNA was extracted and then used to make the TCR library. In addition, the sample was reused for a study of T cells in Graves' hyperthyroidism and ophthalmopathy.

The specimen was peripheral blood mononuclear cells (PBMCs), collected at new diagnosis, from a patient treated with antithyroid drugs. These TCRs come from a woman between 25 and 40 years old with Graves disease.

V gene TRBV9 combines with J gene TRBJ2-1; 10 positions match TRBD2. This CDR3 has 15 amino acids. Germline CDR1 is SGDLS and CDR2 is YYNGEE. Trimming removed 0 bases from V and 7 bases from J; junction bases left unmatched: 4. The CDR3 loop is CASSVEAGGRNEQFF. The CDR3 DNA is TGTGCCAGCAGCGTAGAAGCGGGAGGGAGAAATGAGCAGTTCTTC.

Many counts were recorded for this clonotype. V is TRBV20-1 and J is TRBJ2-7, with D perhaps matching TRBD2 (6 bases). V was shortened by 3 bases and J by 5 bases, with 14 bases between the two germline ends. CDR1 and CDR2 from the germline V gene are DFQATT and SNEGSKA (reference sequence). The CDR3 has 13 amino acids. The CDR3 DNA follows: TGCAGTGCTAGTCGCGCGGGAACGGACGAGCAGTACTTC. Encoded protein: CSASRAGTDEQYF.

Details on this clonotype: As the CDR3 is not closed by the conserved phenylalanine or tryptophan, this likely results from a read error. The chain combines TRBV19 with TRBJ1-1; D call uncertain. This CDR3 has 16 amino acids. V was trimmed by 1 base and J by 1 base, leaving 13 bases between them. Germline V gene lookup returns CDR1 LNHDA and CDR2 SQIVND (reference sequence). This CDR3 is CASSIAPGPWNTEAFL. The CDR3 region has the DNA TGTGCCAGTAGTATAGCACCGGGCCCATGGAACACTGAAGCTTTCCTT.

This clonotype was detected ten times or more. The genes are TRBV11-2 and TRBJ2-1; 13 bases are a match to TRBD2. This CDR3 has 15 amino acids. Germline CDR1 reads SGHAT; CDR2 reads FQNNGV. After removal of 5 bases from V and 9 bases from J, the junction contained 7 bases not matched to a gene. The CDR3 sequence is CASSPTSGRTIEQFF. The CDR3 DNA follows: TGTGCCAGCAGCCCGACTAGCGGGAGGACGATTGAGCAGTTCTTC.

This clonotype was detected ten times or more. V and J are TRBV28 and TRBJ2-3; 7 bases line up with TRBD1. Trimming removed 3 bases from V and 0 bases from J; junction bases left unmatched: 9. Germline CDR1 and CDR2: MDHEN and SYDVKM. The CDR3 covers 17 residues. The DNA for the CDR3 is TGTGCCAGCAGTTTGAGCAGGGGGACCGCTAGCACAGATACGCAGTATTTT. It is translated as CASSLSRGTASTDTQYF.

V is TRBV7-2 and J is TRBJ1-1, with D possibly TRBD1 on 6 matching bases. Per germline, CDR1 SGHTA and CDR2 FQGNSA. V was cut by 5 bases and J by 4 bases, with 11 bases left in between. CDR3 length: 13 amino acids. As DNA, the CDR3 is TGTGCCAGCAGCCAGGGGAAGGCCACTGAAGCTTTCTTT. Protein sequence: CASSQGKATEAFF.

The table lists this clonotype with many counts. This CDR3 reads CASSPRRGAAAFF. CDR3 nucleotides: TGTGCCAGCTCACCACGTCGAGGGGCCGCGGCTTTCTTT. V usage is TRBV18 and J usage is TRBJ1-1, with D perhaps matching TRBD1 (5 bases). V was cut by 1 base and J by 11 bases, with 14 bases left in between. The CDR3 runs 13 residues. Germline V gene lookup returns CDR1 KGHSH and CDR2 LQKENI.

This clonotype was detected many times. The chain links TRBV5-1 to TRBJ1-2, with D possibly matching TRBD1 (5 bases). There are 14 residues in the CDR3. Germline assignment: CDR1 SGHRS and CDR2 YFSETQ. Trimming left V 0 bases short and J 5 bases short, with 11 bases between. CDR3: CASSLGGVQYGYTF. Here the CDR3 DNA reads TGCGCCAGCAGCTTGGGGGGGGTCCAATATGGCTACACCTTC.